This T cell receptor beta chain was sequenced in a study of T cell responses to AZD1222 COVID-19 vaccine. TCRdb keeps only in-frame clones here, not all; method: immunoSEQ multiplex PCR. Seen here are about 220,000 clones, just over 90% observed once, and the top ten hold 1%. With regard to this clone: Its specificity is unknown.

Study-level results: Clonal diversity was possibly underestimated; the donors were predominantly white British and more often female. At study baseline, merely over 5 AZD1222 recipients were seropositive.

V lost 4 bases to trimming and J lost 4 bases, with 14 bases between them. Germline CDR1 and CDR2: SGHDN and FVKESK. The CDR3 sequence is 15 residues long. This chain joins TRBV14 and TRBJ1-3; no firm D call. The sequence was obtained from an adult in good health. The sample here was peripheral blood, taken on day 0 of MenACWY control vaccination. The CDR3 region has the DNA TGTGCCAGCAGCCCTCAGAAAGGACGAGGAAACACCATATATTTT. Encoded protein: CASSPQKGRGNTIYF.